In its sample, the clone carrying this T cell receptor beta chain was seen many times. Amplification yielded TCR beta CDR3 regions, with RNA transcripts as the source. A first-round RT-PCR of the TCR CDR3 used the HTBI primer set. MiXCR was run by TCRdb on the multiplex PCR reads, yielding one entry per CDR3 protein. The profile covers a few hundred thousand distinct CDR3 sequences, with roughly 13% appearing a single time and 34% taken by the ten largest. The sample is drawn from a study of T cells in Graves' hyperthyroidism and ophthalmopathy. V lost 4 bases and J lost 0; bases outside the gene matches: 10. The CDR3 length is 17 residues. Germline V gene lookup returns CDR1 LGHDT and CDR2 YNNKEL (reference sequence). The source of the PBMCs was approximately 9.5 ml of fresh peripheral blood.

The sequenced sample consisted of blood. This chain connects TRBV3-1 to TRBJ1-1; 8 nucleotides match TRBD1. The clonotype was recovered from a woman between 40 and 55 years old with Graves' ophthalmopathy. The CDR3 region has the DNA TGTGCCAGCAGCCTGCGAACAGGGGGAGGGATGAACACTGAAGCTTTCTTT. This translates into CASSLRTGGGMNTEAFF.